The source of this T cell receptor beta chain is a study of blood T cells in healthy people across ages. As for the study in general: Capture by template switching was about one barcoded beta molecule per two T cells.

For the second PCR, which ran for roughly 6 to 12 cycles, a sample-barcoded 5' primer and a J-beta primer mix were used. TCRdb redid the calling of the 5' RACE reads with MiXCR, one entry per CDR3 protein. The sample lists some 790,000 distinct CDR3 sequences; under 35% were seen once. The J segment lost 2 bases and the V segment lost 4 bases, leaving 5 bases of the junction unmatched. The germline V gene has CDR1 ENHRY and CDR2 SYGVKD. The CDR3 loop spans 15 amino acids. Peripheral blood samples of around 9.5 milliliters were drawn from each donor. This sequence was found in a woman of 80 years or more in good health. The genes are TRBV10-3 and TRBJ1-5, with 7 nucleotides matching TRBD1. The sequenced sample consisted of blood. Here the CDR3 DNA reads TGTGCCATCAGTGGCAGGGGGAATGGCAATCAGCCCCAGCATTTT. Its protein product is CAISGRGNGNQPQHF.